The 5 T cell receptor beta chains below were found in one sample sequenced in a study of blood T cell repertoires in COVID-19. Sequencing used immunoSEQ multiplex PCR; TCRdb keeps in-frame clones, though not all of them. The sample gives about 220,000 clones, about four fifths of which show up once; around 3.5% is in the top ten. Sequenced material: peripheral blood. The receptors were gathered from a woman aged 80 or over with acute or convalescent COVID-19.

This chain connects TRBV24-1 to TRBJ2-1, with 15 bases aligning to TRBD2. V trimming: 3 bases; J trimming: 8 bases; junction bases outside the gene matches: 7. This CDR3 has 17 amino acids. Germline assignment: CDR1 KGHDR and CDR2 SFDVKD. The CDR3: CATSDQRTSGGADEQFF. DNA for the CDR3: TGTGCCACCAGTGATCAGAGGACTAGCGGGGGGGCGGATGAGCAGTTCTTC.

This clone has only one observation. The V and J genes are TRBV18 and TRBJ2-1; TRBD2 matches 12 bases. The CDR3 consists of 17 residues. With V trimmed by 0 bases and J by 7 bases, 7 bases remained unmatched. Germline lookup yields CDR1 KGHSH and CDR2 LQKENI. In nucleotides, the CDR3 is TGTGCCAGCTCACCACCGATACTAGCGGGGGGAGGTAATGAGCAGTTCTTC. Translated, it gives CASSPPILAGGGNEQFF.

The V gene is TRBV3-1 (or the pseudogene TRBV3-2), the J gene TRBJ2-4; the D is unclear. Trimming stripped 0 bases from V and 1 base from J, with 10 bases between. The CDR3 totals 16 residues. Germline V gives CDR1 LGHDT, CDR2 YNNKEL (reference sequence). The chain's CDR3 is CASSQEWSRAKNIQYF. CDR3 coding DNA: TGTGCCAGCAGCCAAGAGTGGTCGAGGGCCAAAAACATTCAGTACTTC.

The chain has TRBV5-8 and TRBJ1-5; 8 nucleotides line up with TRBD1. Germline CDR1 is SGHTS and CDR2 is YDEGEE. The CDR3 sequence is 18 residues long. The V and J ends lost 2 bases and 4 bases, in that order; junction bases with no gene match: 14. The CDR3 DNA is TGTGCCAGCAGCTTATTCAAAGGACAGGGAACCGCTAATCAGCCCCAGCATTTT. This sequence encodes CASSLFKGQGTANQPQHF.

The chain is built from TRBV19 and TRBJ1-3; 8 bases align to TRBD1. Germline lookup yields CDR1 LNHDA and CDR2 SQIVND (reference sequence). This CDR3 is built from 21 residues. V trimming: 7 bases; J trimming: 0 bases; junction bases outside the gene matches: 23. The CDR3 coding sequence is TGTGCCAGTAAGTCAGTAGGATCGCGTGGCGGACAGGGAAGCTCTGGAAACACCATATATTTT. Translating it yields CASKSVGSRGGQGSSGNTIYF.